A single sample is the source of the 29 T cell receptor beta chains below, sequenced in a study of follicular helper T cells after annual influenza vaccination. The sample's time point: 2013-2014 season, 7 days after vaccination. Using immunoSEQ multiplex PCR, the repertoire was profiled, and TCRdb retains in-frame clones only, with some absent. The sample lists over 7,500 clones, roughly four fifths seen once, with around 0.58% in the top ten. The sequences come from CXCR5- memory CD4+ T cells sorted from blood, collected 7 days after influenza vaccination. These receptors were obtained from an adult who received the influenza vaccine.

This clone has just a few counts. The chain joins TRBV5-1 to TRBJ2-7; a weak D match, TRBD1 (6 bases). The CDR3 has 16 amino acids. With 4 bases removed from V and 0 bases from J, the gap between germline ends came to 17 bases. Per the germline V gene, CDR1 is SGHRS and CDR2 is YFSETQ. As DNA, the CDR3 is TGCGCCAGCAGCACCGGACCTGAGACAGGCTCCTACGAGCAGTACTTC. This translates into CASSTGPETGSYEQYF.

Only one count was recorded for this clone. The CDR3 sequence: CASRLGPCRQGLFYEQYF. CDR3 in DNA: TGTGCAAGTCGCTTAGGGCCGTGTAGGCAGGGACTCTTTTACGAGCAGTACTTC. V gene TRBV12-2 combines with J gene TRBJ2-7; the DNA was not used to check the table's D call, TRBD2. TRBV12-2 is a known pseudogene. The CDR3 is 18 residues long.

The J gene is TRBJ1-2, the V gene TRBV10-1; no clear D gene. Looked up from germline, CDR1 is WNHNN and CDR2 is SYGVQD (reference sequence). V shed 2 bases and J shed 6 bases, with 10 bases lying between them. This CDR3 spans 13 amino acids. DNA for the CDR3: TGCGCCAGCAGTGAGGGTAGTAGGGATGGCTACACCTTC. Protein: CASSEGSRDGYTF.

The chain uses TRBV5-6 and TRBJ1-4; D not certain. The CDR3 spans 14 residues. The germline gives CDR1 SGHDT, CDR2 YYEEEE. Trimming cost V 1 base and J 4 bases, with 8 bases left between them. CDR3 protein: CASSLSQLNEKLFF. The CDR3, as DNA: TGTGCCAGCAGCTTGAGTCAGCTTAATGAAAAACTGTTTTTT.

The V call is TRBV29-1, the J call TRBJ1-2; 7 bases map to TRBD1. In germline, CDR1 is SQVTM, CDR2 ANQGSEA. This CDR3 is built from 11 residues. The V and J ends lost 4 bases and 7 bases, in that order; junction bases with no gene match: 3. The CDR3 reads CSVGGDSGYTF. The CDR3 DNA sequence: TGCAGCGTTGGGGGGGACAGTGGCTACACCTTC.

CDR3 loop: CASSPGLAGGRGSGELFF. CDR3 bases: TGTGCCAGTAGTCCGGGACTAGCGGGAGGCCGGGGCTCCGGGGAGCTGTTTTTT. The genes are TRBV19 and TRBJ2-2; 15 nucleotides line up with TRBD2. V trimming: 5 bases; J trimming: 6 bases; junction bases outside the gene matches: 10. Germline loops: CDR1 LNHDA, CDR2 SQIVND (reference sequence). The CDR3 contains 18 residues.

The chain couples TRBV4-3 to TRBJ1-5; D gene unclear. Trimming shortened V by 0 bases and J by 6 bases, and 30 bases separated the two germline ends. The CDR3 has 21 amino acids. Germline values: CDR1 LGHNA, CDR2 YSLEER. The DNA of the CDR3 is TGCGCCAGCAGCCAAGATGATTGGCAGAACATCTTGAAACGGGGTGTTCAGCCCCAGCATTTT. Translating gives CASSQDDWQNILKRGVQPQHF.

This chain joins TRBV2 and TRBJ2-7; D may be TRBD2 (5 bases). Germline V lookup: CDR1 SNHLY, CDR2 FYNNEI. V dropped 7 bases and J dropped 2 bases, with 9 bases sitting between them. The CDR3 has 12 amino acids. DNA for the CDR3: TGTGCCAGCACCGGCGGGCCCTACGAGCAGTACTTC. The encoded protein is CASTGGPYEQYF.

The chain joins TRBV18 to TRBJ2-2, with a weak D call TRBD1 (5 bases). In germline, CDR1 is KGHSH, CDR2 LQKENI. V gave up 3 bases and J gave up 1 base, with 9 bases separating them. The CDR3 consists of 15 residues. The CDR3: CASSPPTVNTGELFF. In DNA form, the CDR3 reads TGTGCCAGCTCACCCCCGACAGTGAACACCGGGGAGCTGTTTTTT.

For the CDR3, the DNA is TGTGCCAGCAGGGTGGACACGAGCTCTGGAAACACCATATATTTT. This gives the protein CASRVDTSSGNTIYF. The chain employs TRBV6-1 and TRBJ1-3; tentatively, D is TRBD1 (5 bases). V gave up 6 bases and J gave up 0 bases, with 12 bases separating them. The length of the CDR3 is 15 residues. Germline CDR1 MNHNS, CDR2 SASEGT.

This clone has more than one count but fewer than ten. V is TRBV7-9 and J is TRBJ1-1; no reliable D call. V was clipped by 3 bases and J by 5 bases, with 7 bases between them. This CDR3 is 12 amino acids long. CDR1 SEHNR and CDR2 FQNEAQ come from the germline V gene (reference sequence). The CDR3 here is CASSFSGTEAFF. The CDR3 DNA is TGTGCCAGCAGCTTCTCCGGGACTGAAGCTTTCTTT.

This sequence joins TRBV2 and TRBJ2-7; TRBD2 agrees at 12 bases. The CDR3 is 16 residues long. Germline loops: CDR1 SNHLY, CDR2 FYNNEI. Trimming cost V 6 bases and J 6 bases; bases outside gene matches: 12. The chain's CDR3 is CASSGPLAGGLSEQYF. CDR3 in DNA: TGTGCCAGCAGCGGACCACTAGCGGGGGGCCTATCCGAGCAGTACTTC.

V gene TRBV7-2 combines with J gene TRBJ2-7, with D maybe TRBD1 (6 bases). V dropped 5 bases and J dropped 1 base, with 15 bases sitting between them. The CDR3 has 15 residues. Germline V gene data show CDR1 as SGHTA and CDR2 as FQGNSA. The CDR3 is CASSTRTEFSYEQYF. In DNA form, the CDR3 reads TGTGCCAGCAGCACCCGGACAGAGTTTTCCTACGAGCAGTACTTC.

This clone was observed once. J is TRBJ2-1 and V is TRBV9, with TRBD2 matching over 10 bases. Germline CDR1 is SGDLS and CDR2 is YYNGEE. The CDR3 has 15 residues. Trimming at V came to 0 bases and at J to 5 bases, leaving 2 bases not matched to a gene. This CDR3 reads CASSVGTSGHNEQFF. CDR3 in DNA: TGTGCCAGCAGCGTAGGGACTAGCGGTCACAATGAGCAGTTCTTC.

This clone was observed once. The chain joins TRBV6-5 to TRBJ1-1; TRBD1 is a possible D gene (5 bases). CDR1 MNHEY and CDR2 SVGAGI come from the germline V gene. Trimming left V 7 bases short and J 3 bases short, with 18 bases between. The CDR3 runs to 15 residues. This CDR3 reads CASISITGGHTEAFF. As DNA, the CDR3 is TGTGCCAGCATCTCGATAACAGGAGGACACACTGAAGCTTTCTTT.

The chain carries TRBV7-9 and TRBJ1-6; a weak D match, TRBD1 (6 bases). This CDR3 comprises 12 residues. Germline V CDR1 and CDR2: SEHNR, FQNEAQ (reference sequence). Trimming pared 8 bases from V and 9 bases from J, leaving 11 bases between. The CDR3 is CASSQGPSPLHF. CDR3 nucleotide sequence: TGTGCCAGCTCCCAGGGGCCTTCACCCCTCCACTTT.

The chain uses TRBV6-6 and TRBJ1-6; D gene unclear. Germline V gives CDR1 MNHNY, CDR2 SVGAGI (reference sequence). The ends were cut back, 5 bases at V and 9 bases at J, with 14 bases in the middle. CDR3 length: 14 amino acids. DNA for the CDR3: TGTGCCAGCAGTACCGGACCCGCGGGTTCACCCCTCCACTTT. This encodes CASSTGPAGSPLHF.

The chain is built from TRBV9 and TRBJ1-3; D is unclear. This CDR3 has 14 residues. With 0 bases removed from V and 3 bases from J, the gap between germline ends came to 7 bases. Germline assignment: CDR1 SGDLS and CDR2 YYNGEE. This CDR3 reads CASSVEDLGNTIYF. CDR3 coding DNA: TGTGCCAGCAGCGTAGAGGACCTTGGAAACACCATATATTTT.

The V call is TRBV30, the J call TRBJ1-3; 8 positions agree with TRBD1. CDR3 length equals 13 residues. Germline CDR1 is GTSNPN and CDR2 is SVGIG (reference sequence). The V and J ends lost 3 bases and 2 bases, in that order; junction bases with no gene match: 0. The CDR3 protein is CAWSRGPGNTIYF. In DNA form, the CDR3 reads TGTGCCTGGAGCAGGGGGCCTGGAAACACCATATATTTT.

The chain combines TRBV18 with TRBJ1-2; D possibly corresponds to TRBD1 (6 bases). From germline, CDR1 is KGHSH and CDR2 LQKENI. V lost 2 bases to trimming and J lost 4 bases, with 14 bases between them. This CDR3 spans 15 amino acids. The CDR3 DNA reads TGTGCCAGCTCACCAGCCCGGGGGGCCGGCTATGGCTACACCTTC. As protein: CASSPARGAGYGYTF.

V usage is TRBV19 and J usage is TRBJ2-3; D is uncertain. V was shortened by 2 bases and J by 4 bases, with 7 bases between the two germline ends. CDR1 and CDR2 (germline): LNHDA, SQIVND (reference sequence). This CDR3 is 13 amino acids long. CDR3 in DNA: TGTGCCAGTAGTATATCAGGCGCAGATACGCAGTATTTT. Residues: CASSISGADTQYF.

This chain connects TRBV7-9 to TRBJ1-4; TRBD1 might be the D (6 bases). V lost 5 bases and J 7 bases, leaving 20 bases between the germline ends. The CDR3 spans 16 residues. Germline CDR1 is SEHNR and CDR2 is FQNEAQ (reference sequence). DNA for the CDR3: TGTGCCAGCAGCCCCCCGACAGGCGTGGTTCGTGAAAAACTGTTTTTT. It is translated as CASSPPTGVVREKLFF.

The genes are TRBV2 and TRBJ2-7; 9 bases line up with TRBD2. The junction had 10 bases not matched to a gene; V was cut back by 2 bases and J by 5 bases. Germline V gene data show CDR1 as SNHLY and CDR2 as FYNNEI. The CDR3 loop spans 16 amino acids. The CDR3: CASSERRRGGFHEQYF. Here the CDR3 DNA reads TGTGCCAGCAGTGAAAGGAGGCGGGGGGGCTTCCACGAGCAGTACTTC.

The rearrangement links TRBV7-9 to TRBJ1-2; the D is unclear. The germline CDR1 and CDR2 sequences are SEHNR and FQNEAQ (reference sequence). V dropped 0 bases and J dropped 3 bases, with 11 bases sitting between them. This CDR3 spans 15 amino acids. The CDR3 protein is CASSLADTFYYGYTF. Here the CDR3 DNA reads TGTGCCAGCAGCTTAGCGGATACGTTCTACTATGGCTACACCTTC. Drawing the rest from reference TRBV7-9 and TRBJ1-2, the complete variable domain is DTGVSQNPRHKITKRGQNVTFRCDPISEHNRLYWYRQTLGQGPEFLTYFQNEAQLEKSRLLSDRFSAERPKGSFSTLEIQRTEQGDSAMYLCASSLADTFYYGYTFGSGTRLTVV.

This clone showed up just once. The chain combines TRBV14 with TRBJ2-2, with D maybe TRBD2 (6 bases). The V and J ends lost 2 bases and 1 base respectively, with 8 bases between them. This CDR3 is 15 amino acids long. Germline V gene data show CDR1 as SGHDN and CDR2 as FVKESK. The CDR3 DNA follows: TGTGCCAGCAGCCAAAACGGGGGGAACACCGGGGAGCTGTTTTTT. Residues: CASSQNGGNTGELFF.

V is TRBV18 and J is TRBJ2-7; 11 bases are a match to TRBD2. Germline V gives CDR1 KGHSH, CDR2 LQKENI. The J segment lost 4 bases and the V segment lost 0 bases, leaving 2 bases of the junction unmatched. CDR3 length: 15 residues. The CDR3 protein is CASSPPGLAEYEQYF. The CDR3, as DNA: TGTGCCAGCTCACCACCGGGACTAGCGGAATACGAGCAGTACTTC.

The chain links TRBV7-8 to TRBJ2-5, with D possibly matching TRBD1 (6 bases). Deletions cut 2 bases from V and 11 bases from J, with 15 bases between. Germline CDR1 reads SGHVS; CDR2 reads FQNEAQ. This CDR3 region has 13 residues. The CDR3 DNA follows: TGTGCCAGCAGCTTATCCAGGGACACCGGACAGTACTTC. It codes for CASSLSRDTGQYF.

The chain joins TRBV4-3 to TRBJ2-3; D is possibly TRBD2 (6 bases). The V end was cut by 0 bases, the J end by 1 base, with 20 bases between. The germline gives CDR1 LGHNA, CDR2 YSLEER. This CDR3 has 19 amino acids. The CDR3 bases are TGCGCCAGCAGCCAAGATACGGGGGTAGTGACTGGAGGCACAGATACGCAGTATTTT. This sequence encodes CASSQDTGVVTGGTDTQYF.

The chain has TRBV19 and TRBJ1-1; 9 bases fit TRBD1. The V segment lost 5 bases and the J segment 1 base; nucleotides outside the gene matches: 5. This CDR3 contains 15 residues. Germline assignment: CDR1 LNHDA and CDR2 SQIVND (reference sequence). DNA of the CDR3: TGTGCCAGTAGTCTTGGACAGGGGTGGAACACTGAAGCTTTCTTT. Translation: CASSLGQGWNTEAFF.